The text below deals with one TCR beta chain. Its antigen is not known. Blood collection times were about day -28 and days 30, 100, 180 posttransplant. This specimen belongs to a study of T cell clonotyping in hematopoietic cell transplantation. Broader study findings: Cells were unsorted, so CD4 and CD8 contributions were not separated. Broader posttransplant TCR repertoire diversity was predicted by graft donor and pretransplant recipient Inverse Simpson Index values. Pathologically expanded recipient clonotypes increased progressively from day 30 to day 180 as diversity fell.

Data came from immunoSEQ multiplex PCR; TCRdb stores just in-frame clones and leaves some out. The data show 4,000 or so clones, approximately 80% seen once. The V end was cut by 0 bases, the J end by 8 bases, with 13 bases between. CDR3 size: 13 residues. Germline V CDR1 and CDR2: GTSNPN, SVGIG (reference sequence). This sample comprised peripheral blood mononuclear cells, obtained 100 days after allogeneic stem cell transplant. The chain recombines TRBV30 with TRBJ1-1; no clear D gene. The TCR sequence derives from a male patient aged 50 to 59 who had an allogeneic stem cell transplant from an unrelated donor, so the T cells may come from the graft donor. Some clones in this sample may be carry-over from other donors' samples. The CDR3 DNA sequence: TGTGCCTGGAGTGTGTTCAGGCTAAGCGAAGCTTTCTTT. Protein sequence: CAWSVFRLSEAFF.